This T cell receptor beta chain was captured in a study of T cell changes during pregnancy in multiple sclerosis. Clones were sequenced by immunoSEQ multiplex PCR, and TCRdb holds only the in-frame ones, with some missing. The sample comprises 70,000 to 100,000 clones, 94% of which are singletons, and 2% to 2.5% rests with the top ten. Trimming took off 6 bases at V and 6 bases at J, with 17 bases between the two ends. Germline values: CDR1 SGHRS, CDR2 YFSETQ. The CDR3 consists of 14 residues. This clone is a singleton in its sample. Source: peripheral blood, taken in the third trimester of pregnancy. The rearrangement links TRBV5-1 to TRBJ2-3; no reliable D call. The TCR comes from a female donor with multiple sclerosis, enrolled in a pregnancy study. The CDR3, as DNA: TGCGCCAGCAACCCCCCCGAAGCGACGGATACGCAGTATTTT. This translates into CASNPPEATDTQYF.